The subject of this entry is one T cell receptor beta chain. Authors' data handling: Reference gene primer amplification gave estimated nucleated cell counts. Here immunoSEQ multiplex PCR was the method, and the copy in TCRdb shows in-frame clones only, minus some. The V and J calls and clone size were taken over from that table, and D and trimming were inferred from the DNA. The table has more than 110,000 clones, approximately 84% seen once. This sample was included in a study of blood T cell repertoires in COVID-19. For the study at large: COVID-19 samples, acute and convalescent, were from the United States, Italy and Spain. From T cells, B-cell-depleted T cells, or PBMCs came the material, which was cDNA or gDNA.

Germline values: CDR1 SGHTA, CDR2 FQGTGA. The CDR3 totals 14 residues. V lost 2 bases and J lost 3, with 7 bases in between. The specimen sequenced was peripheral blood. J is TRBJ2-2 and V is TRBV7-3, with a possible D match to TRBD2 (5 bases). The clonotype comes from a woman aged 60-75 years with acute or convalescent COVID-19. The CDR3 bases are TGTGCCAGCAGCTTACGGGATCACACCGGGGAGCTGTTTTTT. It encodes CASSLRDHTGELFF.